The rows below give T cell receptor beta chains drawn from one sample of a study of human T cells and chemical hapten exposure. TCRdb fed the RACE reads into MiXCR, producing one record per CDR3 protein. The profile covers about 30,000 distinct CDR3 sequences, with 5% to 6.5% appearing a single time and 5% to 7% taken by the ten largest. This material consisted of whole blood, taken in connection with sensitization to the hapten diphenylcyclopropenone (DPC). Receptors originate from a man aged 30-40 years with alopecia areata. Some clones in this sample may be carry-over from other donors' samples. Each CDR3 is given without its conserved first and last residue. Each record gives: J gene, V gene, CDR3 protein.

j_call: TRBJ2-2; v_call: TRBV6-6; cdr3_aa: ASSPDFGTGKSGELF
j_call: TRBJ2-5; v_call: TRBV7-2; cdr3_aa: ASRPTLAGEETQY
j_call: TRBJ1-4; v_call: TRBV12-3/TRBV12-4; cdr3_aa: ASSTEYRPGRGEKLF
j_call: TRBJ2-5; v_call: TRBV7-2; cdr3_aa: ASSPGGGQETQY
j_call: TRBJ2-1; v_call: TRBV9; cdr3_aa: ASSPPVRSAYNEQF
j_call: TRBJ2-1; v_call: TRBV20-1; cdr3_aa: SASGTQRGEQF
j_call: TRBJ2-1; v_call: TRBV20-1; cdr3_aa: SAGPPPGTGTYNEQF
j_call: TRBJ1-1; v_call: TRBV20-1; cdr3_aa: SAREGEGAF
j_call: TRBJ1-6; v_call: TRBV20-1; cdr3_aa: SARERVVDSPLH
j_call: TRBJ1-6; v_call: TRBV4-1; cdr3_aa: ASSREGQAPALH
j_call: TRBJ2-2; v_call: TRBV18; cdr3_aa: ASSLWNTGELF
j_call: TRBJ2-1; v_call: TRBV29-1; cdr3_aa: SVEKNEQF
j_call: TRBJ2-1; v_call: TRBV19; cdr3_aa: ASSIEGSLYNEQF
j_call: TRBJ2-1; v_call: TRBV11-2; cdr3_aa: ASSLASGGSLRSYNEQF
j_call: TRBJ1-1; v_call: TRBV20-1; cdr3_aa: SARVGSGDNTEAF
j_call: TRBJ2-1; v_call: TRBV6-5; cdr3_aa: ASSYSRAGRYNEQF
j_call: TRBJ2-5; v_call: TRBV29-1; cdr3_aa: SVPPGNQETQY
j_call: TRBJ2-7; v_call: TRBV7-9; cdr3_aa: ASSSKGPYEQY
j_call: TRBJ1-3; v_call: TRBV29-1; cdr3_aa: SVYTYSSSGNTITIY
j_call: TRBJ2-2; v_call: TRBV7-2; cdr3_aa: ASSPYPGGPGELF
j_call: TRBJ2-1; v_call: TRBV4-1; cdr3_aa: ASSQDWSANNEQF
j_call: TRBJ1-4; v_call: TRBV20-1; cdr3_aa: SVDAAGNSGEKLF
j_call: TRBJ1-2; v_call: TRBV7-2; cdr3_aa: ASSSGAGPGYT
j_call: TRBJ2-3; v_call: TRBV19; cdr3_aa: ASSITDTQY
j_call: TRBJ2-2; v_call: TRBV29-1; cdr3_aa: SVGGLNTGELF
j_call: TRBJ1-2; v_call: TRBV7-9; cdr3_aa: ASSSGDRVGYGYT
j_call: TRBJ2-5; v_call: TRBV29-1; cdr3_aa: SVEKVQETQY
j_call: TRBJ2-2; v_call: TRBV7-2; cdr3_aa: ASSFFGTGTNTGELF
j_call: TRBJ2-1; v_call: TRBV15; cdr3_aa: ATSRDSETSRGDEQF
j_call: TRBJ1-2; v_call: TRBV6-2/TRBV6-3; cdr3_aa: ASSYSGGGPRYGYT
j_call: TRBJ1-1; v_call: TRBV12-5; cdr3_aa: ASGQSTSGDTEAF
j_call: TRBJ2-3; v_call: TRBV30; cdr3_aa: AWRESTDTQY
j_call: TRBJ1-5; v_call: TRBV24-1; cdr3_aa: ATSDPGTGLANQPQH